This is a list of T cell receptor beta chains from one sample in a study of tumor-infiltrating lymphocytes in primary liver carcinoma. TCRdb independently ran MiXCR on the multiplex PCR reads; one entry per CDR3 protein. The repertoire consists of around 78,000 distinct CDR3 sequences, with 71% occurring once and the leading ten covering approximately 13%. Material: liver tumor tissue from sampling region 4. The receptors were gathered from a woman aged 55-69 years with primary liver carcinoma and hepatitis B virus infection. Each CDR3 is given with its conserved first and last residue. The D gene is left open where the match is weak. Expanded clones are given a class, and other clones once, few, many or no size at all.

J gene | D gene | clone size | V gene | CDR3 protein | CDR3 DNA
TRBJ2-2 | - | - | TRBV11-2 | CVSNLDKTGELFF | TGTGTCAGCAACTTAGATAAGACTGGGGAGCTGTTTTTT
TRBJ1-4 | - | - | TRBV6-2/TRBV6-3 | CVSSYGRAAEKLFF | TGTGTCAGCAGTTACGGTAGAGCGGCCGAAAAACTGTTTTTT
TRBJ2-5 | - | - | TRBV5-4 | CASSSGAPGHGNRETQYF | TGTGCCAGCAGCTCTGGGGCCCCGGGACACGGAAACCGAGAGACCCAGTACTTC
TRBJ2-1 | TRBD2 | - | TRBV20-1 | CCAREAGGSYNEQFF | TGCTGTGCTAGAGAAGCCGGGGGGTCCTACAATGAGCAGTTCTTC
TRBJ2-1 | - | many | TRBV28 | CASSSTSSGEQFF | TGTGCCAGCAGTTCCACTAGCAGCGGTGAGCAGTTCTTC
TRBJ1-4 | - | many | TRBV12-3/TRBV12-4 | CASSLGQGTPGEKLFF | TGTGCCAGCAGTTTGGGGCAGGGTACCCCAGGTGAAAAACTGTTTTTT
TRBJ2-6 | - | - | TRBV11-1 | CVNSPLGAGANVLTF | TGTGTCAACAGCCCCTTGGGGGCTGGGGCCAACGTCCTGACTTTC
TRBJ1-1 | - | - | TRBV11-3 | CASSLVGEYRDTEAFF | TGTGCTAGTAGCTTAGTCGGGGAATACCGGGACACTGAAGCTTTCTTT
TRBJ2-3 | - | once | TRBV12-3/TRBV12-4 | CASSLSLASTDTQYF | TGTGCCAGCAGTTTAAGCCTAGCGAGCACAGATACACAGTATTTT
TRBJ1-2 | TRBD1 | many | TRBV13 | CASSSQLTGENNYGYTF | TGTGCCAGCAGCTCCCAACTCACAGGGGAAAATAACTATGGCTACACCTTC